These T cell receptor beta chains were read from a single sample in a study of blood T cell repertoires in COVID-19. The repertoire was sequenced with immunoSEQ multiplex PCR; TCRdb's copy has only in-frame clones and lacks some. The data contain some 140,000 clones, 65% to 90% of them singletons. Material for sequencing was peripheral blood. These receptors all stem from an older woman with COVID-19, enrolled during active disease. Each CDR3 is given with its conserved first and last residue. Fields, in order: clone size, V gene, J gene, D gene, CDR3 DNA, CDR3 protein. D genes are given only for firm matches. The size field is filled for only some rows; it gives once, few, many or a size class.

>-|TRBV7-3|TRBJ1-6|TRBD1
TGTGCCAGCAGCTCGACAGGGGATAATAATTCACCCCTCCACTTT
CASSSTGDNNSPLHF
>-|TRBV11-3|TRBJ2-5|-
TGTGCCAGCAGCAAACGGGGGGAGACCCAGTACTTC
CASSKRGETQYF
>-|TRBV5-4|TRBJ2-1|-
TGTGCCAGCAGCTTTCCCGGATCGACTTACAATGAGCAGTTCTTC
CASSFPGSTYNEQFF
>-|TRBV5-6|TRBJ2-1|TRBD1
TGTGCCAGCAGCTTCCGACAGGGGCTTTCTGAGCAGTTCTTC
CASSFRQGLSEQFF
>few|TRBV9|TRBJ1-3|-
TGTGCCAGCAGACCACAGGACTCTGGAAACACCATATATTTT
CASRPQDSGNTIYF
>-|TRBV6-2/TRBV6-3|TRBJ2-7|TRBD1
TGTGCCAGCAGCCTACAGGGGGCACCTACGGGGGAGCAGTACTTC
CASSLQGAPTGEQYF
>-|TRBV7-8|TRBJ1-5|-
TGTGCCAGCAGCCACGGACAGACATGGGCTCAGCCCCAGCATTTT
CASSHGQTWAQPQHF
>-|TRBV9|TRBJ2-2|TRBD2
TGTGCCAGCAGCGCTTTAGCGGGGGGGGCGAACACCGGGGAGCTGTTTTTT
CASSALAGGANTGELFF
>-|TRBV18|TRBJ2-3|TRBD1
TGTGCCAGCTCACCACCGGGACAGGGTGAGACAGATACGCAGTATTTT
CASSPPGQGETDTQYF
>-|TRBV19|TRBJ2-7|-
TGTGCCAGTAGTCTCAGGACGGGGAGGTCCTACGAGCAGTACTTC
CASSLRTGRSYEQYF
>once|TRBV5-1|TRBJ1-1|-
TGCGCCAGCAGCCTAACAGGTGGGCCTTCTTTCGCTGAAGCTTTCTTT
CASSLTGGPSFAEAFF
>-|TRBV7-9|TRBJ2-1|TRBD2
TGTGCCAGCTTGAGCGGGAGCTCCTACAATGAGCAGTTCTTC
CASLSGSSYNEQFF
>once|TRBV2|TRBJ2-7|-
TGTGCCAGCAGGGTGGGCAGAACCTACGAGCAGTACTTC
CASRVGRTYEQYF
>-|TRBV14|TRBJ1-2|-
TGTGCCAGCAGCCAAGCAGTTAACTATGGCTACACCTTC
CASSQAVNYGYTF
>once|TRBV19|TRBJ1-2|TRBD1
TGTGCCAGTAGTGTACAGGGGCCGCGGGGAGGCTACACCTTC
CASSVQGPRGGYTF
>-|TRBV5-4|TRBJ1-2|-
TGTGCCAGCACCCCGTTCCGGGACAAGGACTATGGCTACACCTTC
CASTPFRDKDYGYTF
>few|TRBV11-2|TRBJ1-2|-
TGTGCCAGCAGCTTTGGGAGACCAGCTAACTATGGCTACACCTTC
CASSFGRPANYGYTF
>-|TRBV7-3|TRBJ2-1|TRBD2
TGTGCCAGCAGCGCCCATAGCGGGTTCCCCAATGAGCAGTTCTTC
CASSAHSGFPNEQFF
>-|TRBV19|TRBJ1-1|TRBD1
TGTGCCAGTAGTCCCCGGACAGGGAGAGGCGAAGCTTTCTTT
CASSPRTGRGEAFF
>-|TRBV6-4|TRBJ1-1|-
TGTGCCAGCAGAAGTGGTACAGCAAACACTGAAGCTTTCTTT
CASRSGTANTEAFF
>few|TRBV5-8|TRBJ2-7|TRBD1
TGTGCCAGCAGCTGGGACAGGGACTACGAGCAGTACTTC
CASSWDRDYEQYF
>-|TRBV12-3/TRBV12-4|TRBJ1-2|-
TGTGCCAGCAGTCTTCAGGGGCTCCATGGCTACACCTTC
CASSLQGLHGYTF
>few|TRBV30|TRBJ2-6|-
TGTGCCTGTACCCTCCCCCAGGGGCGCGACTCTGGGGCCAACGTCCTGACTTTC
CACTLPQGRDSGANVLTF